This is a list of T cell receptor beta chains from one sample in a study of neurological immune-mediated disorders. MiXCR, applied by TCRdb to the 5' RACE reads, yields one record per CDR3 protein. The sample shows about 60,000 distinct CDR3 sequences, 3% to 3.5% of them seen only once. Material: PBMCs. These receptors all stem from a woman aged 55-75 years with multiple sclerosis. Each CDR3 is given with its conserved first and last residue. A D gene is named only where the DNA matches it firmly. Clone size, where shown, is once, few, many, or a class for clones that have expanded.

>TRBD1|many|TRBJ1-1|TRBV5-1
TGCGCCAGCAGCCTAACGGGACAGGGAGGCACTGAAGCTTTCTTT
CASSLTGQGGTEAFF
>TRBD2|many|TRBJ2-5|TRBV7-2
TGTGCCAGCAGCTCCGACCCCCGGGGGGGGAAAAAGACCCAGTACTTC
CASSSDPRGGKKTQYF
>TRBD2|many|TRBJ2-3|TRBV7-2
TGTGCCAGCAGCTTAAAGCTAGCGGGAGCCCCAGATACGCAGTATTTT
CASSLKLAGAPDTQYF
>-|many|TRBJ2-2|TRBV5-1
TGCGCCAGCAGCTTGAACAGTAACACCGGGGAGCTGTTTTTT
CASSLNSNTGELFF
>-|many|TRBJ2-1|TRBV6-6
TGTGCCAGCAGTGCTTTCCAGGGCAATGAGCAGTTCTTC
CASSAFQGNEQFF
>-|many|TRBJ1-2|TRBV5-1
TGCGCCAGCAGCTTGGACAGGTCTCCCTTTCCTTATGGCTACACCTTC
CASSLDRSPFPYGYTF
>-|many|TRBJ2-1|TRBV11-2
TGTGCCAGCAGCCCAGGGACGGACAATGAGCAGTTCTTC
CASSPGTDNEQFF
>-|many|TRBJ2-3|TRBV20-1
TGCAGTGCTAGAGATCCGGGGACAGATACGCAGTATTTT
CSARDPGTDTQYF
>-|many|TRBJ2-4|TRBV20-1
TGCAGTCTGGGTGGGGTAGCCAAAAACATTCAGTACTTC
CSLGGVAKNIQYF
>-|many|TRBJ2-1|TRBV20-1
TGCAGTGTTACAGGGACGGTTAACAGTGAGCAGTTCTTC
CSVTGTVNSEQFF
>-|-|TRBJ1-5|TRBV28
TGTGCCAGCAGTTTATCAGGGTTCGGAAATCAGCCCCAGCATTTT
CASSLSGFGNQPQHF
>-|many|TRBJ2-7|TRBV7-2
TGTGCCAGCGGCCGCTCCTACGAGCAGTACTTC
CASGRSYEQYF
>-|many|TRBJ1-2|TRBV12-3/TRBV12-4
TGTGCCAGCAGTTTAGCGGCCAACTATGGCTACACCTTC
CASSLAANYGYTF
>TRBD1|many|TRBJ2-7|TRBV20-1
TGCAGTGACGAAGGCACAGGGGGCTACGAGCAGTACTTC
CSDEGTGGYEQYF
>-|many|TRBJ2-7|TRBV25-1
TGTGCCAGCAGTGAATTGGGAACCGACGAGCAGTACTTC
CASSELGTDEQYF
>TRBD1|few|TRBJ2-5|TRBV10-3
TGTGCCATCAGTGACCGGGACAGGGGGCAGGAGACCCAGTACTTC
CAISDRDRGQETQYF
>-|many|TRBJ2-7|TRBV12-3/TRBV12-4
TGTGCCAGCAGCCCGCTAGGGCACTACGAGCAGTACTTC
CASSPLGHYEQYF
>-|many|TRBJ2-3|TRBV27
TGTGCCACCCGTTCTGTCTATCAAACAGATACGCAGTATTTT
CATRSVYQTDTQYF
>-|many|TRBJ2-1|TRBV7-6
TGTGCCAGCAGCTTAAGCCCGCAGGGCGGTGAGCAGTTCTTC
CASSLSPQGGEQFF
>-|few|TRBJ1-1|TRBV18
TGTGCCAGCTCATCACAGGCGAACACTGAAGCTTTCTTT
CASSSQANTEAFF
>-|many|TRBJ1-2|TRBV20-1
TGCAGTGCCCCCCCGGTTATTAACTATGGCTACACCTTC
CSAPPVINYGYTF
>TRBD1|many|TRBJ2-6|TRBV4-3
TGCGCCAGCAGCCAGTGGACAGGGGGCGGCTCTGGGGCCAACGTCCTGACTTTC
CASSQWTGGGSGANVLTF
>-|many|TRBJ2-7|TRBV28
TGTGCCAGCAGCGTGGCCTACGAGCAGTACTTC
CASSVAYEQYF
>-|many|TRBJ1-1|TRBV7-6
TGTGCCAGCAGCTTAGATCCGGGGCTGGGCACTGAAGCTTTCTTT
CASSLDPGLGTEAFF
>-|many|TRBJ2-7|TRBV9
TGTGCCAGCAGCGGGACAAGTTACGAGCAGTACTTC
CASSGTSYEQYF
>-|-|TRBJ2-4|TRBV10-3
TGTGCCTCGGGAGAAGGGGCGACTTTTAGGCTTGACAAAAACATTCAGTACTTC
CASGEGATFRLDKNIQYF
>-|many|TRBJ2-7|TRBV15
TGTGCCACCGGGCGAGGGGCCGAGCAGTACTTC
CATGRGAEQYF
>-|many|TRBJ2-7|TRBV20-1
TGCAGTGCTATAAGGGTAACCTCCTACGAGCAGTACTTC
CSAIRVTSYEQYF